The source of this T cell receptor (beta chain) is a study of T cell changes during pregnancy in multiple sclerosis. Measured with immunoSEQ multiplex PCR; TCRdb has only the in-frame clones, and not every one. The table shows about 93,000 clones, with around 92% occurring only once. CDR1 is LGHNA and CDR2 is YNFKEQ in the germline V gene. The CDR3 sequence is 14 residues long. The V and J ends lost 7 bases and 7 bases respectively, with 17 bases between them. The receptor's source is a female donor with multiple sclerosis, enrolled in a pregnancy study. The material was peripheral blood, obtained after pregnancy. The gene calls are TRBV4-2 and TRBJ2-1, with D possibly matching TRBD2 (6 bases). CDR3 sequence reads: CASKRVGSGNEQFF. In DNA, the CDR3 is TGTGCCAGCAAGCGGGTCGGGAGCGGAAATGAGCAGTTCTTC.